These 26 T cell receptor beta chains were all obtained from the same sample, sequenced in a study of CD8+CD57+ T cells in acquired aplastic anemia. CDR3 and TCR beta VDJ profiling relied on a genomic DNA template. TCRdb reprocessed the reads via MiXCR and lists one record per CDR3 protein. This repertoire shows fewer than 200,000 distinct CDR3 sequences, 55% to 80% found once; its top ten account for under 60%. The sample consisted of sorted CD4+, CD8+, or CD8+CD57+ T cells (not recorded which) from PBMCs. These receptors were obtained from a human donor in good health.

Turning to this clonotype: The junction shows a germline mismatch at one end, possibly a read error. This chain uses TRBV2 with TRBJ2-5, with D possibly TRBD1 on 6 matching bases. CDR1 is SNHLY and CDR2 is FYNNEI in the germline V gene. The CDR3 totals 15 residues. CDR3 residues: CASSVGQLRNETQHF. DNA of the CDR3: TGTGCCAGCAGTGTCGGACAGTTACGCAATGAGACCCAGCACTTC.

This chain uses TRBV7-6 with TRBJ1-2; D may be TRBD1 (6 bases). The germline V gene has CDR1 SGHVS and CDR2 FNYEAQ. CDR3 size: 13 residues. Between the trimmed V and J ends, which lost 3 bases and 4 bases, there was a span of 9 bases. Here the CDR3 reads CASSFRDTYGYTF. CDR3 nucleotide sequence: TGTGCCAGCAGCTTTCGGGACACCTATGGCTACACCTTC.

In its sample, this clonotype was seen once. An end of the junction does not agree with germline; a read error may underlie this. The CDR3 is CSAASGTGISNTEAF. CDR3 in DNA: TGCAGCGCTGCTTCCGGGACAGGGATTTCGAACACTGAAGCTTTC. The chain carries TRBV29-1 and TRBJ2-6, with 9 bases fitting TRBD1. The CDR3 extends over 15 amino acids. Per germline, CDR1 SQVTM and CDR2 ANQGSEA.

This clonotype was detected only a few times. CDR3 protein: CATSRGADTQYF. The CDR3 nucleotides are TGTGCCACTTCCCGGGGGGCAGATACGCAGTATTTT. The chain combines TRBV24-1 with TRBJ2-3; 7 nucleotides line up with TRBD2. From germline, CDR1 is KGHDR and CDR2 SFDVKD. After removal of 10 bases from V and 4 bases from J, the junction contained 4 bases not matched to a gene. The CDR3 length is 12 residues.

The sample holds many counts of this clonotype. The V call is TRBV24-1, the J call TRBJ1-4; 7 positions match TRBD1. The CDR3 contains 13 residues. The germline V gene encodes CDR1 KGHDR and CDR2 SFDVKD. The trim removed 10 bases at V and 3 bases at J, leaving 4 bases unmatched. The CDR3 here is CATRRGPNEKLFF. CDR3 bases: TGTGCCACTCGGAGGGGGCCTAATGAAAAACTGTTTTTT.

The chain carries TRBV7-9 and TRBJ2-1; maybe TRBD1 (7 bases). Germline V gene lookup returns CDR1 SEHNR and CDR2 FQNEAQ (reference sequence). The CDR3 is 18 amino acids. V was trimmed by 2 bases and J by 3 bases, leaving 20 bases between them. The CDR3 DNA reads as TGTGCCAGCAGCTTATTTCCGGACGGAGGGACAGACTACAATGAGCAGTTCTTC. Translation: CASSLFPDGGTDYNEQFF.

As DNA, the CDR3 is TGTGCCAGCCTGGCTGGACTAGCCTTCGAGCAGTACTTC. It specifies CASLAGLAFEQYF. V gene TRBV2 combines with J gene TRBJ2-7, with 8 bases matching TRBD2. The V gene end was trimmed by 8 bases and the J gene end by 6 bases; junction bases not matched to a gene: 9. Germline V gives CDR1 SNHLY, CDR2 FYNNEI. The length of the CDR3 is 13 residues.

V usage is TRBV6-5 and J usage is TRBJ2-1, with 9 bases aligning to TRBD2. The CDR3 contains 16 residues. The V segment lost 5 bases and the J segment 3 bases; nucleotides outside the gene matches: 8. Germline loops: CDR1 MNHEY, CDR2 SVGAGI. DNA of the CDR3: TGTGCCAGCAGTCGCCAGGGCGGGGGGGACTACAATGAGCAGTTCTTC. Amino acids: CASSRQGGGDYNEQFF.

The chain combines TRBV11-2 with TRBJ2-2, with D hard to call. From germline, CDR1 is SGHAT and CDR2 FQNNGV. CDR3 size: 13 residues. Trimming shortened V by 0 bases and J by 6 bases, and 5 bases separated the two germline ends. The CDR3 sequence is CASSLESAGELFF. CDR3 DNA: TGTGCCAGCAGCTTAGAATCCGCCGGGGAGCTGTTTTTT.

Concerning this clonotype itself: Mismatch with germline at one junction end may stem from a read error. The chain combines TRBV10-1 with TRBJ2-3; 9 positions match TRBD2. This CDR3 region has 14 residues. CDR1 and CDR2 (germline): WNHNN, SYGVQD (reference sequence). CDR3 region: CASSEGTSRDTQYF. CDR3 nucleotide sequence: TGCGCCAGCAGTGAGGGGACTAGCAGAGATACGCAGTATTTT.

The chain uses TRBV28 and TRBJ2-7; D is unclear. Trimming pared 3 bases from V and 4 bases from J, leaving 19 bases between. The CDR3 covers 16 residues. CDR1 is MDHEN, CDR2 SYDVKM, per germline. The CDR3 region is CASSFNGESLHYEQYF. CDR3 nucleotides: TGTGCCAGCAGTTTTAACGGAGAGTCCCTCCATTACGAGCAGTACTTC.

This clonotype was observed at least ten times. The chain carries TRBV29-1 and TRBJ2-7; no firm D call. This CDR3 contains 14 residues. V was trimmed by 4 bases and J by 1 base, leaving 14 bases between them. Per germline, CDR1 SQVTM and CDR2 ANQGSEA. The DNA for the CDR3 is TGCAGCGTTGTTCCTGGAGACGTTTCCTACGAGCAGTACTTC. Amino acid sequence: CSVVPGDVSYEQYF.

This chain uses TRBV7-9 with TRBJ2-7; D is ambiguous. The germline V gene encodes CDR1 SEHNR and CDR2 FQNEAQ (reference sequence). The CDR3 has 12 residues. Trimming stripped 1 base from V and 6 bases from J, with 7 bases between. Here the CDR3 reads CASSLGLGEQYF. CDR3 in DNA: TGTGCCAGCAGCTTAGGGCTTGGCGAGCAGTACTTC.

V usage is TRBV20-1 and J usage is TRBJ1-2; D is possibly TRBD1 (5 bases). V was pared by 0 bases and J by 7 bases, with 15 bases between. The CDR3 extends over 14 amino acids. Per the germline V gene, CDR1 is DFQATT and CDR2 is SNEGSKA (reference sequence). Here the CDR3 DNA reads TGCAGTGCTAGAGATCCCAAAAGCGGGGCTGGCTACACCTTC. As protein: CSARDPKSGAGYTF.

The table lists this clonotype with a few counts. This may be a read error: a much more frequent sequence differs by one nucleotide. J is TRBJ2-7 and V is TRBV11-3, with D unresolved. The germline V gene has CDR1 SGHNT and CDR2 YENEEA. The V end was cut by 0 bases, the J end by 8 bases, with 11 bases between. The CDR3 has 13 residues. In DNA form, the CDR3 reads TGTGCCAGCAGCTTAGAGGAGTCACACAAGCAGTACTTC. Encoded protein: CASSLEESHKQYF.

The chain has TRBV20-1 and TRBJ2-7; D may be TRBD2 (6 bases). Germline loops: CDR1 DFQATT, CDR2 SNEGSKA (reference sequence). This CDR3 spans 14 amino acids. Trimming removed 7 bases at V and 1 base at J, with 17 bases between. The DNA of the CDR3 is TGCAGTGTATTACCAGCGGGCCGATCCTACGAGCAGTACTTC. Translation gives CSVLPAGRSYEQYF.

V usage is TRBV15 and J usage is TRBJ1-1; a possible D gene is TRBD1 (5 bases). V lost 5 bases to trimming and J lost 6 bases, with 19 bases between them. The germline CDR1 and CDR2 sequences are LNHNV and YYDKDF (reference sequence). The CDR3 extends over 15 amino acids. The CDR3 loop reads CATSGHLRVGAEAFF. CDR3 in DNA: TGTGCCACCAGCGGGCATCTCAGGGTGGGCGCTGAAGCTTTCTTT.

The J gene is TRBJ1-5, the V gene TRBV4-3; D is unresolved. V shed 0 bases and J shed 5 bases, with 8 bases lying between them. Per germline, CDR1 LGHNA and CDR2 YSLEER. CDR3 length: 14 residues. CDR3 nucleotides: TGCGCCAGCAGCCAAGACGACTGGGATCAGCCCCAGCATTTT. Translating it yields CASSQDDWDQPQHF.

This chain connects TRBV2 to TRBJ1-5; D not resolved. The end of the DNA fits TRBJ2-3 better, so the J call may be wrong. Germline values: CDR1 SNHLY, CDR2 FYNNEI. The CDR3 is made up of 12 amino acids. The CDR3 bases are TGTGCCAGCAGCAACACCAATCAGCCCCAGTATTTT. Encoded protein: CASSNTNQPQYF.

The V call is TRBV7-2, the J call TRBJ2-1; TRBD2 is a possible D gene (5 bases). CDR1 is SGHTA, CDR2 FQGNSA, per germline. The ends were cut back, 3 bases at V and 4 bases at J, with 19 bases in the middle. This CDR3 has 17 residues. The CDR3 coding sequence is TGTGCCAGCAGCTTGGCGGGCTCGGGCCTAATGTACAATGAGCAGTTCTTC. This encodes CASSLAGSGLMYNEQFF.

The chain couples TRBV5-6 to TRBJ2-7; D uncertain. Germline CDR1 SGHDT, CDR2 YYEEEE. The CDR3 is 14 amino acids. The V and J ends lost 4 bases and 1 base respectively, with 12 bases between them. The CDR3 sequence: CASSDNFGSYEQYF. CDR3 nucleotides: TGTGCCAGCAGCGACAATTTCGGGTCCTACGAGCAGTACTTC.

The chain joins TRBV20-1 to TRBJ2-1, with D perhaps TRBD2 (7 bases). CDR3 size: 14 residues. The germline V gene has CDR1 DFQATT and CDR2 SNEGSKA (reference sequence). V lost 6 bases to trimming and J lost 8 bases, with 20 bases between them. The CDR3 sequence is CSAISGQTGYEQFF. The CDR3 DNA reads as TGCAGTGCGATTAGCGGGCAAACAGGGTATGAGCAGTTCTTC.

Regarding this clonotype: At one end, the junction sequence differs from germline, possibly due to a read error. The rearrangement uses TRBV9 and TRBJ1-1; D ambiguous. Germline CDR1 reads SGDLS; CDR2 reads YYNGEE. CDR3 length: 13 amino acids. CDR3 bases: TGTGCCAGCAGCGCATCCATGGGCACCGAAGCTCTCTTT. Translation gives CASSASMGTEALF.

This chain links TRBV19 with TRBJ2-5; D is uncertain. This CDR3 region has 17 residues. V was trimmed by 4 bases and J by 11 bases, leaving 29 bases between them. Germline V gene sequence: CDR1 LNHDA, CDR2 SQIVND (reference sequence). CDR3 region: CASSTLLLAESYNEQYF. In nucleotides, the CDR3 is TGTGCCAGTAGTACCCTCTTGTTAGCCGAGTCCTACAATGAGCAGTACTTC.

The chain couples TRBV2 to TRBJ1-6, with 9 bases fitting TRBD1. Losses at the gene ends were 7 bases for V and 10 bases for J; bases not matched to a gene: 11. Germline CDR1 and CDR2: SNHLY and FYNNEI. The CDR3 has 15 residues. The CDR3 loop is CASTPENRGLSPLHF. The CDR3 coding sequence is TGTGCCAGCACCCCCGAAAACAGGGGGCTCTCACCCCTCCACTTT.

The CDR3 loop reads CSARDYSSYEQYF. The CDR3 nucleotides are TGCAGTGCTAGAGATTATTCGTCCTACGAGCAGTACTTC. The rearrangement links TRBV20-1 to TRBJ2-7; D gene ambiguous. Per the germline V gene, CDR1 is DFQATT and CDR2 is SNEGSKA (reference sequence). V lost 0 bases to trimming and J lost 1 base, with 7 bases between them. The CDR3 is 13 residues long.